One sample yielded the 24 T cell receptor beta chains listed below, sequenced in a study of T cell responses to AZD1222 COVID-19 vaccine. This table comes from immunoSEQ multiplex PCR, and its TCRdb copy is limited to in-frame clones, with some not included. The sample contains roughly 120,000 clones, 87% of which appear only once. This sample comprised peripheral blood, obtained on day 0 of AZD1222 vaccination. Receptors were obtained from an adult in good health.

Here the CDR3 DNA reads TGTGCCAGCTGTCTCCTAGGACAGGGTAAAAAACTGTTTTTT. Translation gives CASCLLGQGKKLFF. This sequence joins TRBV28 and TRBJ1-4; TRBD1 matches 8 bases. CDR3 length: 14 residues. The germline V gene encodes CDR1 MDHEN and CDR2 SYDVKM. The ends lost 8 bases at V and 9 bases at J; junction bases unmatched: 11.

This clone is labeled medium-sized. The chain has TRBV24-1 and TRBJ1-1, with a possible D match to TRBD1 (5 bases). The CDR3 extends over 13 amino acids. Germline V gene data show CDR1 as KGHDR and CDR2 as SFDVKD. The V end lost 4 bases, the J end lost 7 bases, and 12 bases lay between the germline ends. This CDR3 is CATSDRDGVEAFF. The CDR3 nucleotides are TGTGCCACCAGTGACCGGGACGGGGTTGAAGCTTTCTTT.

The V call is TRBV3-1 (or the pseudogene TRBV3-2), the J call TRBJ2-3; D may be TRBD2 (5 bases). The CDR3 covers 13 residues. V was trimmed by 2 bases and J by 6 bases, leaving 9 bases between them. Per germline, CDR1 LGHDT and CDR2 YNNKEL (reference sequence). The CDR3 loop is CASSQKGVDTQYF. Written as DNA, the CDR3 is TGTGCCAGCAGCCAAAAGGGAGTTGATACGCAGTATTTT.

The J gene is TRBJ2-5, the V gene TRBV9; 10 bases match TRBD1. Germline CDR1 reads SGDLS; CDR2 reads YYNGEE. V shed 4 bases and J 4 bases; nucleotides not matched to a gene: 16. This CDR3 is 18 amino acids long. The CDR3 DNA reads as TGTGCCAGCAGCCCCAGGGAGGAGACAGGGGGCGTGGGAGAGACCCAGTACTTC. Translation: CASSPREETGGVGETQYF. Together with reference TRBV9 and TRBJ2-5, the CDR3 gives the full variable domain: DSGVTQTPKHLITATGQRVTLRCSPRSGDLSVYWYQQSLDQGLQFLIQYYNGEERAKGNILERFSAQQFPDLHSELNLSSLELGDSALYFCASSPREETGGVGETQYFGPGTRLLVL.

The chain has TRBV24-1 and TRBJ2-3; 7 bases agree with TRBD2. Germline V lookup: CDR1 KGHDR, CDR2 SFDVKD. J was trimmed by 1 base and V by 4 bases; bases with no gene match: 4. This CDR3 is built from 15 residues. In DNA form, the CDR3 reads TGTGCCACCAGTGAGGCGGGAGCGGGCACAGATACGCAGTATTTT. Translated, it gives CATSEAGAGTDTQYF.

J is TRBJ1-5 and V is TRBV6-4; D uncertain. V was shortened by 5 bases and J by 5 bases, with 13 bases between the two germline ends. CDR3 length equals 14 residues. Germline V lookup: CDR1 MRHNA, CDR2 SNTAGT. In DNA form, the CDR3 reads TGTGCCAGCAGTATTTATCCAGTGGATCAGCCCCAGCATTTT. It encodes CASSIYPVDQPQHF.

V gene TRBV5-5 combines with J gene TRBJ2-3; D remains ambiguous. The length of the CDR3 is 11 residues. With 4 bases removed from V and 3 bases from J, the gap between germline ends came to 3 bases. Germline V gene sequence: CDR1 SGHKS, CDR2 YYEKEE (reference sequence). In DNA, the CDR3 is TGTGCCAGCAGCCCTACAGATACGCAGTATTTT. This sequence encodes CASSPTDTQYF. Together with reference TRBV5-5 and TRBJ2-3, the CDR3 gives the full variable domain: DAGVTQSPTHLIKTRGQQVTLRCSPISGHKSVSWYQQVLGQGPQFIFQYYEKEERGRGNFPDRFSARQFPNYSSELNVNALLLGDSALYLCASSPTDTQYFGPGTRLTVL.

This clone was detected only once. The V call is TRBV5-6, the J call TRBJ1-6; TRBD1 aligns across 8 bases. CDR1 SGHDT and CDR2 YYEEEE come from the germline V gene. V was clipped by 4 bases and J by 7 bases; unmatched bases: 4. CDR3 length: 14 amino acids. DNA for the CDR3: TGTGCCAGCAGCCTGGACAGGGCCAATTCACCCCTCCACTTT. Its translation: CASSLDRANSPLHF.

Here the CDR3 reads CASSNRDRGYEQYF. CDR3 in DNA: TGTGCCAGTAGTAACCGGGACAGGGGCTACGAGCAGTACTTC. The V call is TRBV19, the J call TRBJ2-7; 10 bases agree with TRBD1. The CDR3 is 14 amino acids. Germline values: CDR1 LNHDA, CDR2 SQIVND (reference sequence). The junction had 3 bases not matched to a gene; V was cut back by 4 bases and J by 3 bases.

This sequence joins TRBV5-4 and TRBJ1-4; D remains unclear. The germline V and J ends were trimmed by 1 base and 6 bases, with 7 bases remaining between them. CDR3 size: 13 residues. From germline, CDR1 is SGHNT and CDR2 YYREEE (reference sequence). The CDR3 coding sequence is TGTGCCAGCAGCTTGAGCTGGGATGAAAAACTGTTTTTT. This gives the protein CASSLSWDEKLFF. Complete variable domain (other parts from reference TRBV5-4 and TRBJ1-4): ETGVTQSPTHLIKTRGQQVTLRCSSQSGHNTVSWYQQALGQGPQFIFQYYREEENGRGNFPPRFSGLQFPNYSSELNVNALELDDSALYLCASSLSWDEKLFFGSGTQLSVL.

This chain links TRBV7-3 with TRBJ1-1, with TRBD1 as a possible D gene (5 bases). The V gene lost 4 bases and the J gene lost 1 base, with 16 bases spanning the gap. CDR1 is SGHTA and CDR2 is FQGTGA in the germline V gene. CDR3 length: 16 amino acids. The CDR3 DNA follows: TGTGCCAGCAGCTCGTCATCTGGGGCAGGGAACACTGAAGCTTTCTTT. This translates into CASSSSSGAGNTEAFF.

This clone occurred once. V is TRBV6-1 and J is TRBJ2-7; D could derive from TRBD1 or TRBD2 (5 bases each). The CDR3 has 15 residues. V shed 2 bases and J shed 2 bases, with 13 bases lying between them. Germline CDR1 reads MNHNS; CDR2 reads SASEGT. The CDR3: CASSELGVGAYEQYF. DNA for the CDR3: TGTGCCAGCAGTGAACTTGGGGTGGGGGCCTACGAGCAGTACTTC.

CDR3 sequence: CASRFDRVNTEAFF. Here the CDR3 DNA reads TGTGCCAGCAGGTTCGACAGGGTCAACACTGAAGCTTTCTTT. The V gene is TRBV7-2, the J gene TRBJ1-1; 7 bases line up with TRBD1. CDR3 length: 14 amino acids. Germline V lookup: CDR1 SGHTA, CDR2 FQGNSA. V shed 6 bases, J shed 2 bases, and the junction held 6 bases outside the gene matches.

The chain couples TRBV7-2 to TRBJ2-5; D is ambiguous. This CDR3 contains 12 residues. From germline, CDR1 is SGHTA and CDR2 FQGNSA. The V gene lost 1 base and the J gene lost 5 bases, with 5 bases spanning the gap. The CDR3 here is CASSLVVETQYF. CDR3 nucleotides: TGTGCCAGCAGCTTAGTGGTTGAGACCCAGTACTTC.

This chain links TRBV4-1 with TRBJ1-4; maybe TRBD1 (6 bases). This CDR3 has 16 amino acids. Trimming pared 4 bases from V and 8 bases from J, leaving 20 bases between. Per the germline V gene, CDR1 is MGHRA and CDR2 is YSYEKL. CDR3 in amino acids: CASSPTVNRVGEKLFF. The CDR3 DNA is TGCGCCAGCAGCCCGACAGTCAACAGGGTGGGGGAAAAACTGTTTTTT.

The chain combines TRBV7-2 with TRBJ2-3, with D possibly called TRBD1 or TRBD2 (6 bases each). V gave up 5 bases and J gave up 5 bases, with 14 bases separating them. The CDR3 has 14 amino acids. CDR1 SGHTA and CDR2 FQGNSA come from the germline V gene. Written as DNA, the CDR3 is TGTGCCAGCAGCCTGGGACGGGGGCAAGATACGCAGTATTTT. This gives the protein CASSLGRGQDTQYF. Looking up the rest from reference TRBV7-2 and TRBJ2-3 gives the full variable domain: GAGVSQSPSNKVTEKGKDVELRCDPISGHTALYWYRQSLGQGLEFLIYFQGNSAPDKSGLPSDRFSAERTGGSVSTLTIQRTQQEDSAVYLCASSLGRGQDTQYFGPGTRLTVL.

The genes are TRBV4-1 and TRBJ2-2, with 8 bases matching TRBD1. The junction had 8 bases not matched to a gene; V was cut back by 2 bases and J by 6 bases. Germline V gives CDR1 MGHRA, CDR2 YSYEKL. The CDR3 has 16 amino acids. CDR3 amino acids: CASSQPTGGVAGELFF. The DNA for the CDR3 is TGCGCCAGCAGCCAACCTACAGGGGGTGTGGCCGGGGAGCTGTTTTTT.

The rearrangement uses TRBV19 and TRBJ2-7, with TRBD2 identical over 8 bases. The CDR3 covers 13 residues. Trimming took 1 base from V and 6 from J; bases not matched to a gene: 2. The germline gives CDR1 LNHDA, CDR2 SQIVND (reference sequence). This CDR3 is CASSIGLASEQYF. CDR3 nucleotide sequence: TGTGCCAGTAGTATAGGACTAGCGAGCGAGCAGTACTTC.

The genes are TRBV6-2 or TRBV6-3 and TRBJ1-1, with D unclear. The CDR3 runs to 14 residues. Per germline, CDR1 MNHEY and CDR2 SVGEGT. V was shortened by 5 bases and J by 0 bases, with 10 bases between the two germline ends. The CDR3 DNA reads TGTGCCAGCAGTCCCTTCGGGATGAACACTGAAGCTTTCTTT. Protein: CASSPFGMNTEAFF.

This clone was found a few times. This chain links TRBV18 with TRBJ2-1; D not resolved. The germline V gene has CDR1 KGHSH and CDR2 LQKENI. The V end lost 8 bases, the J end lost 2 bases, and 16 bases lay between the germline ends. The CDR3 runs 15 residues. In DNA form, the CDR3 reads TGTGCCAGCGCGTTACCGGGCCCTACCTACAATGAGCAGTTCTTC. The encoded protein is CASALPGPTYNEQFF.

This clone was recorded once. J is TRBJ2-7 and V is TRBV28; no firm D call. The germline V gene has CDR1 MDHEN and CDR2 SYDVKM. Trimming stripped 10 bases from V and 2 bases from J, with 18 bases between. The CDR3 has 14 amino acids. The CDR3 protein is CATWLGHGAYEQYF. In nucleotides, the CDR3 is TGTGCCACCTGGCTGGGTCATGGGGCCTACGAGCAGTACTTC.

The chain has TRBV5-8 and TRBJ1-1; D is undetermined. CDR1 and CDR2 (germline): SGHTS, YDEGEE. The CDR3 runs to 13 residues. V was cut by 2 bases and J by 1 base, with 6 bases left in between. CDR3 region: CASSLSQNTEAFF. DNA for the CDR3: TGTGCCAGCAGCTTAAGTCAGAACACTGAAGCTTTCTTT.

Remarks on this clone: Within the sample, other DNA sequences also encode this same CDR3. This chain connects TRBV18 to TRBJ2-3, with D unclear. The germline V gene encodes CDR1 KGHSH and CDR2 LQKENI. Between the trimmed V and J ends, which lost 3 bases and 0 bases, there was a span of 1 base. The CDR3 loop spans 12 amino acids. CDR3 region: CASSPSTDTQYF. CDR3 DNA sequence: TGTGCCAGCTCACCCAGCACAGATACGCAGTATTTT.

The rearrangement joins TRBV5-8 to TRBJ1-2; 8 bases map to TRBD1. V lost 1 base, J lost 4 bases, and 12 bases stayed unmatched. This CDR3 has 17 residues. CDR1 is SGHTS, CDR2 YDEGEE, per germline. The CDR3: CASSLPDRVSLGYGYTF. Here the CDR3 DNA reads TGTGCCAGCAGCTTGCCGGACAGGGTCTCCCTCGGCTATGGCTACACCTTC.